This T cell receptor beta chain was recorded in a study of blood T cell repertoires in COVID-19. J was trimmed by 5 bases and V by 10 bases; bases with no gene match: 8. The CDR3 spans 13 residues. Germline V CDR1 and CDR2: LNHDA, SQIVND (reference sequence). The sample holds many counts of this clone. Sequenced by immunoSEQ multiplex PCR; TCRdb stores in-frame clones only, minus some. This sample yields 200,000 to 250,000 clones, of which around 83% are seen a single time; 1.3% belongs to the top ten. Sample: PBMCs or T cells enriched from blood (not recorded which). This sequence originates from a woman aged 35 to 49 with acute COVID-19. The V call is TRBV19, the J call TRBJ2-7, with 10 bases matching TRBD2. The CDR3 loop is CATSGTSVHEQYF. The CDR3 region has the DNA TGTGCCACCTCCGGGACTAGCGTCCACGAGCAGTACTTC.